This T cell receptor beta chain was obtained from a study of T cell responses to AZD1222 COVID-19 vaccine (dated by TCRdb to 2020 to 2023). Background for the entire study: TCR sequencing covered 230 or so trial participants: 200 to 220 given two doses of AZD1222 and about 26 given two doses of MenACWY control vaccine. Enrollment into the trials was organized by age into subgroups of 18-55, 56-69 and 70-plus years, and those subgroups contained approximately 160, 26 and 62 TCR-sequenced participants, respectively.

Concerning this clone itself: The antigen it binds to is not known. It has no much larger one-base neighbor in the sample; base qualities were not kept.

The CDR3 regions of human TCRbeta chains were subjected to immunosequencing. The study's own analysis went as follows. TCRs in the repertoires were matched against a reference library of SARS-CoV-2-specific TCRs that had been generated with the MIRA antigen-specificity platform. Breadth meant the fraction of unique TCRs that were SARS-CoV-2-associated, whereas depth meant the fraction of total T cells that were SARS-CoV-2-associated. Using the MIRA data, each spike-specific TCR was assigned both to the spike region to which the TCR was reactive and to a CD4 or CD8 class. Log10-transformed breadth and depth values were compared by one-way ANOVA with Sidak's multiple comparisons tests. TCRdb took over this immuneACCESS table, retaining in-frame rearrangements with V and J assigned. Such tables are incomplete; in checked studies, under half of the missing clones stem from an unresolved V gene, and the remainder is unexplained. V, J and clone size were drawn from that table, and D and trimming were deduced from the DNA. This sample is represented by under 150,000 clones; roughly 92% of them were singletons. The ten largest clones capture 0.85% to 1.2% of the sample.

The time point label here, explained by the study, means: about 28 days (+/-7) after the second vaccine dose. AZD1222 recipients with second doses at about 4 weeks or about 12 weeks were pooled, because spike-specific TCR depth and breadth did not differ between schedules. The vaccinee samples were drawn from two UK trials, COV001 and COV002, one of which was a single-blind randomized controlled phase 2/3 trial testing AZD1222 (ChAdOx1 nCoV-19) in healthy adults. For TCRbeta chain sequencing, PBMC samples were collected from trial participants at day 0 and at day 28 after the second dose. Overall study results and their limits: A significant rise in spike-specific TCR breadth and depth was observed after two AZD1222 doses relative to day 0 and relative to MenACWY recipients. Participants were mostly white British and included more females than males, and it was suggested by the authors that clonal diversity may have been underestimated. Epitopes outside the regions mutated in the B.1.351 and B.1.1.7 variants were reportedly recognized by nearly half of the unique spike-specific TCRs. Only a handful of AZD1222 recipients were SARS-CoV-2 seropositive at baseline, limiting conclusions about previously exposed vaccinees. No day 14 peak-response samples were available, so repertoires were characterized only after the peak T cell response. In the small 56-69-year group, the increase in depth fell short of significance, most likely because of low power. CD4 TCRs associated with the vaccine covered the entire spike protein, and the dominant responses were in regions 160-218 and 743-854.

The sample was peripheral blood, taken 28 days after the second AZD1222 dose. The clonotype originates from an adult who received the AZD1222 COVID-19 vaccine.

The CDR3 sequence is CASTALAQTGNTEAFF. Read as DNA, the sequence is TGTGCCAGTACCGCCCTCGCCCAGACAGGGAACACTGAAGCTTTCTTT. This sequence uses TRBV19 and TRBJ1-1; the D gene is possibly TRBD1, with 6 bases matching. Trimming removed 7 bases from V and 1 base from J, leaving 19 bases between the germline ends. The CDR3 runs 16 residues from the cysteine to the phenylalanine. Just CDR3 DNA is preserved here, 48 bases in frame from base 1. The germline V gene (reference sequence) supplies CDR1 LNHDA and CDR2 SQIVND.